Listed below are T cell receptor beta chains from one sample, sequenced in a study of identical twins. TCRdb passed the 5' RACE reads through MiXCR, listing each CDR3 protein once. The sample lists 500,000 or so distinct CDR3 sequences; less than 25% were seen once. The same sample was also studied in work on T cells expressing NK-cell markers.

What was sequenced was CD4+ T cells sorted from blood. Every receptor here comes from a woman between 18 and 29 years old in good health. The CDR3 runs from the conserved cysteine through the conserved F or W. The D gene is left open where the match is weak. Expanded clones are given a class, and other clones once, few, many or no size at all.

j_gene,abundance,v_gene,d_gene,CDR3aa,CDR3nt
TRBJ2-3,many,TRBV7-9,.,CASSFLNTQYF,TGTGCCAGCAGCTTCCTAAATACGCAGTATTTT
TRBJ2-1,.,TRBV20-1,TRBD2,CSARDTGTREFF,TGCAGTGCTAGAGACACCGGGACTAGGGAGTTCTTC
TRBJ2-1,.,TRBV28,.,CASSPAGAGGYHEQFF,TGTGCCAGCAGCCCCGCCGGGGCAGGGGGGTACCATGAGCAGTTCTTC
TRBJ2-1,.,TRBV5-5,.,CASSARSQLNNEQFF,TGTGCCAGCTCGGCAAGGAGTCAGCTTAACAATGAGCAGTTCTTC
TRBJ2-5,few,TRBV10-3,.,CAISEFQETQYF,TGTGCCATCAGTGAGTTTCAAGAGACCCAGTACTTC
TRBJ2-3,.,TRBV20-1,TRBD2,CSAKGTSGRDTQYF,TGCAGTGCCAAGGGGACTAGCGGGAGAGATACGCAGTATTTT
TRBJ1-6,.,TRBV7-3,TRBD1,CASSLSPGGNSPLHF,TGTGCCAGCAGCTTGTCCCCAGGGGGAAATTCACCCCTCCACTTT
TRBJ2-7,.,TRBV6-1,TRBD1,CASRRQGAAHEQYF,TGTGCCAGCAGGCGTCAGGGGGCCGCCCACGAGCAGTACTTC
TRBJ2-7,.,TRBV5-1,TRBD1,CASSFLTGVDEQYF,TGCGCCAGCAGCTTCCTAACAGGGGTCGACGAGCAGTACTTC
TRBJ2-7,.,TRBV6-1,.,CASSEATIPTVHEQYF,TGTGCCAGCAGTGAAGCGACTATTCCGACAGTACACGAGCAGTACTTC
TRBJ1-1,many,TRBV12-3/TRBV12-4,TRBD1,CASRTGLNTEAFF,TGTGCCAGCAGGACAGGGTTAAACACTGAAGCTTTCTTT
TRBJ1-3,.,TRBV12-3/TRBV12-4,.,CASSWGLPNTIYF,TGTGCCAGCAGTTGGGGTTTGCCAAACACCATATATTTT
TRBJ1-2,.,TRBV5-1,.,CASSLLGGTGGYTF,TGCGCCAGCAGCTTGTTGGGCGGGACCGGTGGCTACACCTTC
TRBJ2-7,.,TRBV5-1,.,CASSFGTGWDEQYF,TGCGCCAGCAGCTTCGGGACTGGTTGGGACGAGCAGTACTTC
TRBJ2-2,.,TRBV25-1,.,CASSSEANTGELFF,TGTGCCAGCAGTTCGGAGGCGAACACCGGGGAGCTGTTTTTT
TRBJ2-7,.,TRBV20-1,.,CSATRSSGGYEQYF,TGCAGTGCTACCAGGAGCTCAGGCGGCTACGAGCAGTACTTC
TRBJ2-2,.,TRBV9,.,CASSAGAGYTGELFF,TGTGCCAGCAGCGCCGGGGCGGGGTACACCGGGGAGCTGTTTTTT
TRBJ1-2,few,TRBV12-3/TRBV12-4,TRBD1,CASRNTGGKGGYTF,TGTGCCAGCAGAAACACAGGGGGTAAGGGCGGCTACACCTTC
TRBJ1-6,few,TRBV6-1,.,CASRMGGGNSPLHF,TGTGCCAGCAGGATGGGGGGTGGCAATTCACCCCTCCACTTT
TRBJ2-3,.,TRBV29-1,.,CSVPKGYLGTQYF,TGCAGCGTTCCAAAAGGGTACCTAGGGACGCAGTATTTT
TRBJ2-7,many,TRBV5-1,.,CASSLVGSSYEQYF,TGTGCCAGCAGTTTGGTAGGGAGCTCCTACGAGCAGTACTTC
TRBJ2-1,.,TRBV4-3,TRBD2,CASSISPGGRQFF,TGCGCCAGCAGCATCTCACCGGGCGGGAGGCAGTTCTTC
TRBJ2-4,.,TRBV15,.,CATSPAVDIQYF,TGTGCCACCAGCCCGGCGGTAGACATTCAGTACTTC
TRBJ2-1,few,TRBV11-2,.,CASKWAFNYNEQFF,TGTGCCAGCAAGTGGGCCTTCAATTACAATGAGCAGTTCTTC
TRBJ2-2,.,TRBV6-6,.,CASTHGGTGELFF,TGTGCCAGCACTCACGGGGGAACCGGGGAGCTGTTTTTT
TRBJ2-3,.,TRBV20-1,TRBD2,CSAQRGAFPDTQYF,TGCAGTGCTCAGCGGGGGGCGTTCCCAGATACGCAGTATTTT
TRBJ2-7,.,TRBV11-3,.,CASSLAVHSYEQYF,TGTGCCAGCAGCTTAGCAGTCCACTCCTACGAGCAGTACTTC
TRBJ1-2,few,TRBV5-6,.,CASSLQGPRIDGYTF,TGTGCCAGCAGCTTACAGGGTCCGAGGATAGATGGCTACACCTTC
TRBJ2-3,.,TRBV2,TRBD2,CASKRELDTQYF,TGTGCCAGCAAGCGGGAGTTAGATACGCAGTATTTT
TRBJ1-2,few,TRBV24-1,.,CATTSRNYGYTF,TGTGCCACCACGTCTCGAAACTATGGCTACACCTTC
TRBJ2-1,few,TRBV6-1,TRBD2,CASRATSGSYNEQFF,TGTGCCAGCAGAGCCACTAGCGGCTCCTACAATGAGCAGTTCTTC
TRBJ2-4,few,TRBV12-3/TRBV12-4,TRBD2,CASSMGGIAKNIQYF,TGTGCCAGCAGCATGGGGGGGATAGCCAAAAACATTCAGTACTTC
TRBJ1-1,few,TRBV20-1,TRBD1,CSAVEGAEAFF,TGCAGTGCGGTGGAGGGGGCCGAAGCTTTCTTT
TRBJ2-2,few,TRBV12-3/TRBV12-4,.,CASSLPRTGELFF,TGTGCCAGCAGCCTCCCCCGAACCGGGGAGCTGTTTTTT
TRBJ2-1,many,TRBV12-3/TRBV12-4,.,CASSLSASEYNEQFF,TGTGCCAGCAGTTTATCTGCGTCAGAGTACAATGAGCAGTTCTTC
TRBJ2-1,.,TRBV12-3/TRBV12-4,.,CASSFSGTFF,TGTGCCAGCAGTTTCAGTGGGACGTTCTTC
TRBJ2-5,few,TRBV6-2/TRBV6-3,TRBD2,CASSTPASGDQETQYF,TGTGCCAGCAGTACCCCAGCTAGCGGGGACCAAGAGACCCAGTACTTC
TRBJ1-4,few,TRBV20-1,.,CSATGQPTNEKLFF,TGCAGTGCTACCGGACAGCCAACTAATGAAAAACTGTTTTTT
TRBJ2-7,few,TRBV3-1,TRBD2,CASSQEGGGLYEQYF,TGTGCCAGCAGCCAAGAGGGCGGGGGACTCTACGAGCAGTACTTC
TRBJ1-4,few,TRBV20-1,.,CSARGNGGAEKLFF,TGCAGTGCTAGAGGGAACGGTGGTGCTGAAAAACTGTTTTTT
TRBJ1-4,.,TRBV7-9,.,CASSLSNEKLFF,TGTGCCAGCAGCTTAAGTAATGAAAAACTGTTTTTT
TRBJ1-1,few,TRBV7-2,.,CASRSRAGNTEAFF,TGTGCCAGCAGATCCCGGGCCGGTAACACTGAAGCTTTCTTT
TRBJ1-1,.,TRBV18,.,CASSPLQGGDTEAFF,TGTGCCAGCTCGCCGCTACAGGGTGGGGACACTGAAGCTTTCTTT
TRBJ2-1,.,TRBV29-1,TRBD1,CSDSRQGYNEQFF,TGCAGCGACTCCAGACAGGGATACAATGAGCAGTTCTTC
TRBJ2-1,.,TRBV7-6,TRBD1,CASSPTGGGLYNEQFF,TGTGCCAGCAGCCCAACAGGGGGAGGCCTATACAATGAGCAGTTCTTC
TRBJ2-3,.,TRBV6-5,TRBD1,CASSYGTGANTDTQYF,TGTGCCAGCAGTTACGGGACAGGGGCTAACACAGATACGCAGTATTTT
TRBJ2-5,few,TRBV20-1,.,CSAASVETQYF,TGCAGTGCTGCTAGCGTCGAGACCCAGTACTTC
TRBJ1-1,few,TRBV10-3,.,CAISETVTLNTEAFF,TGTGCCATCAGTGAGACGGTGACATTGAACACTGAAGCTTTCTTT
TRBJ2-1,few,TRBV27,TRBD1,CASTGRQGGPPFF,TGTGCCAGCACCGGCCGACAGGGCGGGCCCCCGTTCTTC
TRBJ1-1,.,TRBV12-3/TRBV12-4,.,CASSRTGRGEAFF,TGTGCCAGCAGTCGTACAGGGCGAGGTGAAGCTTTCTTT
TRBJ2-7,few,TRBV7-2,.,CASSYVSSYEQYF,TGTGCCAGCAGCTACGTCAGCTCCTACGAGCAGTACTTC
TRBJ2-1,many,TRBV14,TRBD2,CASSRRLATGYNEQFF,TGTGCCAGCAGCCGCCGACTAGCTACGGGCTACAATGAGCAGTTCTTC
TRBJ1-2,few,TRBV12-3/TRBV12-4,.,CASSQTTGRGVYGYTF,TGTGCCAGCAGTCAAACGACAGGCCGAGGCGTTTATGGCTACACCTTC
TRBJ2-2,few,TRBV20-1,TRBD2,CSARAQLAGATGELFF,TGCAGTGCTAGAGCTCAGCTAGCGGGAGCCACCGGGGAGCTGTTTTTT
TRBJ2-3,few,TRBV12-3/TRBV12-4,TRBD1,CASAIFLGTATDTQYF,TGTGCCAGCGCTATTTTTTTGGGGACAGCCACAGATACGCAGTATTTT
TRBJ2-7,many,TRBV6-5,.,CASSDSVSGEQYF,TGTGCCAGCAGCGACTCGGTTTCGGGGGAGCAGTACTTC
TRBJ1-3,.,TRBV9,.,CASSPQWGRFSGNTIYF,TGTGCCAGCAGCCCCCAATGGGGCAGGTTCTCTGGAAACACCATATATTTT
TRBJ2-1,.,TRBV5-4,TRBD2,CASNLLAGTAYNEQFF,TGTGCCAGCAACCTCTTAGCGGGAACGGCCTACAATGAGCAGTTCTTC